This TCR beta chain is from a study of T cell changes during pregnancy in multiple sclerosis. This clone has a single count. CDR3 size: 15 residues. Deletions cut 6 bases from V and 3 bases from J, with 18 bases between. Germline CDR1 is MNHEY and CDR2 is SMNVEV (reference sequence). Assay: immunoSEQ multiplex PCR; the TCRdb copy retains only in-frame clones and omits some. The table includes tens of thousands of clones, almost 95% detected once. The chain employs TRBV27 and TRBJ2-7; TRBD2 might be the D (5 bases). The receptor comes from a female donor with multiple sclerosis, enrolled in a pregnancy study. The sample here was peripheral blood, taken after pregnancy. The CDR3 protein is CASSRGAFGFYEQYF. CDR3 nucleotide sequence: TGTGCCAGCAGCCGGGGAGCGTTTGGGTTCTACGAGCAGTACTTC.